This TCR beta chain was sequenced during a study of blood T cells in healthy people across ages. Trimming removed 1 base from V and 4 bases from J; junction bases left unmatched: 6. Germline V lookup: CDR1 LNHNV, CDR2 YYDKDF (reference sequence). The length of the CDR3 is 16 residues. Concerning this clonotype itself: What it recognizes is unknown.

Study-wide results and caveats: A greater number of naive CD4+ cells and higher diversity distinguished long-lived donors from aged donors.

For the second PCR, which ran for roughly 7 to 11 cycles, a sample-barcoded 5' primer and a J-beta primer mix were used. MiXCR, applied by TCRdb to the 5' RACE reads, yields one record per CDR3 protein. This table holds hundreds of thousands of distinct CDR3 sequences, about 52% found once. This TCR was sampled from an older woman in good health. V is TRBV15 and J is TRBJ1-1, with TRBD1 identical over 10 bases. The sequencing sample was made of blood. Here the CDR3 DNA reads TGTGCCACCAGCAGAGTTGGGACAGGGGCTGGCACTGAAGCTTTCTTT. Protein product: CATSRVGTGAGTEAFF.